This T cell receptor beta chain was recorded in a study of T cell responses to AZD1222 COVID-19 vaccine. Study results and limitations: Per reports, nearly half of all spike-specific TCRs target regions that are unmutated in variants. Females made up more of the donors, who were largely white British, and clonal diversity may have come out too low.

As concerns this clone: Its antigen is unidentified.

The analysis combined second doses at about 4 or about 12 weeks. TCRdb's table, derived via immunoSEQ multiplex PCR, lists solely in-frame clones and lacks some. Counted here are approximately 110,000 clones, about 90% occurring once; the ten biggest clones make up roughly 2.5%. CDR1 and CDR2 from the germline V gene are GTSNPN and SVGIG (reference sequence). The V end was cut by 4 bases, the J end by 6 bases, with 24 bases between. The CDR3 spans 16 residues. The receptor was derived from an adult who received the AZD1222 COVID-19 vaccine. The rearrangement joins TRBV30 to TRBJ1-2, with D perhaps TRBD1 (5 bases). The specimen was peripheral blood, collected 28 days after the second AZD1222 dose. The CDR3 sequence is CAWIPVRRGPTDGYTF. CDR3 bases: TGTGCCTGGATTCCTGTCCGGAGGGGCCCAACGGATGGCTACACCTTC. The full variable domain, with the rest looked up from reference TRBV30 and TRBJ1-2, is SQTIHQWPATLVQPVGSPLSLECTVEGTSNPNLYWYRQAAGRGLQLLFYSVGIGQISSEVPQNLSASRPQDRQFILSSKKLLLSDSGFYLCAWIPVRRGPTDGYTFGSGTRLTVV.